The sequence of this T cell receptor beta chain was determined in a study of beta chain features in type 1 diabetes. Study results and limitations: In all four CD4+ subsets, TCRB CDR3 length was significantly, moderately reduced in type 1 diabetes. Type 1 diabetes patients had fewer VDJ junction insertions and more deletions.

Expressed TCRB transcripts got sequenced, as all isolated RNA was reverse transcribed. Assay used: immunoSEQ multiplex PCR; TCRdb lists only in-frame clones, some missing. The data show hundreds of thousands of clones, over 11% seen once. Deletions cut 3 bases from V and 4 bases from J, with 9 bases between. The CDR3 is 13 residues long. CDR1 is SEHNR, CDR2 FQNEAQ, per germline (reference sequence). Details on this clone: Its antigen is not identified.

The sequencing sample was made of naive CD4+ T cells from blood. This clonotype originated in a man between 18 and 35 years old with type 1 diabetes. This chain links TRBV7-9 with TRBJ1-2; D is undetermined. The CDR3 coding sequence is TGTGCCAGCAGCTTCGACCCCGGCTATGGCTACACCTTC. Its translation: CASSFDPGYGYTF. Complete variable domain (other parts from reference TRBV7-9 and TRBJ1-2): DTGVSQNPRHKITKRGQNVTFRCDPISEHNRLYWYRQTLGQGPEFLTYFQNEAQLEKSRLLSDRFSAERPKGSFSTLEIQRTEQGDSAMYLCASSFDPGYGYTFGSGTRLTVV.